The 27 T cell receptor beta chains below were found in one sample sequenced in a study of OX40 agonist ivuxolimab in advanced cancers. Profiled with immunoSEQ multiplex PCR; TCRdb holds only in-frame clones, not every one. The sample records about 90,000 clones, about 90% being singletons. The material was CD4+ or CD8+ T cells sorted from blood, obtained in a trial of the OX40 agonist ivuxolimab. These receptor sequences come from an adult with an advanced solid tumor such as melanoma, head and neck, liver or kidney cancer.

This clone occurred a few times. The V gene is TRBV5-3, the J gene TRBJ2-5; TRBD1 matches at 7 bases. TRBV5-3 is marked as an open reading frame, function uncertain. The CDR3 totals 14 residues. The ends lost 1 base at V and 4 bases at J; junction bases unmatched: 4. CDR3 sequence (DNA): TGTGCCAGAAGCTTGCATTCAGGGGGAGAGACCCAGTACTTC. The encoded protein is CARSLHSGGETQYF.

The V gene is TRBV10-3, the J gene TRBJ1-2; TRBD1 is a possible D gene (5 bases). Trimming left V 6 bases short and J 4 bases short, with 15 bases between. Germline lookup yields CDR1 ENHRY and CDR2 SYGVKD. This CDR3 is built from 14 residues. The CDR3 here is CAIRRGSEGYGYTF. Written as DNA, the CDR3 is TGTGCCATCAGACGGGGGTCGGAGGGCTATGGCTACACCTTC.

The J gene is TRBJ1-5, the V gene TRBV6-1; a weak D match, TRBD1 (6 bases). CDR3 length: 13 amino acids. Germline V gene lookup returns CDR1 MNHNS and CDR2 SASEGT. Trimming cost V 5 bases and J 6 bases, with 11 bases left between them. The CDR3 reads CASSTGYGQPQHF. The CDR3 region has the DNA TGTGCCAGCAGTACAGGGTATGGTCAGCCCCAGCATTTT.

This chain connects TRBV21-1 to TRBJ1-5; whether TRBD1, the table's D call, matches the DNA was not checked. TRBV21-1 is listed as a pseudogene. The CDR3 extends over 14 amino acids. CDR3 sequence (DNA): TGTGCCAGCAGCAGTTTGACAGGAGGTCAGCCCCAGCATTTT. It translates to CASSSLTGGQPQHF.

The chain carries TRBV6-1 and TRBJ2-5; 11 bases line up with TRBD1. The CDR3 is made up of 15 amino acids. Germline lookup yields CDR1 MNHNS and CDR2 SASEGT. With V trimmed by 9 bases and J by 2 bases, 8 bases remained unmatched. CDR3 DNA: TGTGCCAGTAGGGACAGGGGGATCAGGCAAGAGACCCAGTACTTC. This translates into CASRDRGIRQETQYF.

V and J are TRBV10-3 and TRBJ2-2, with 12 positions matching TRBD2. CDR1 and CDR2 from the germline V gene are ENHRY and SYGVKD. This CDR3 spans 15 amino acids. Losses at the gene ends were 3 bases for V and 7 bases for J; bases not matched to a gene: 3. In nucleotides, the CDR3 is TGTGCCATCAGTGATGAGACTAGCGGGGGCGGGGAGCTGTTTTTT. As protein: CAISDETSGGGELFF.

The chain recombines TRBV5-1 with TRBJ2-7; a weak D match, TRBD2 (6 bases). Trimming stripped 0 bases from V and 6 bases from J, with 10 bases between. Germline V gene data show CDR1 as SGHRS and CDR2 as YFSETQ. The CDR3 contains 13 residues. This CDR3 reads CASSLEVGGEQYF. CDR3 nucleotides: TGCGCCAGCAGCTTGGAGGTCGGGGGCGAGCAGTACTTC.

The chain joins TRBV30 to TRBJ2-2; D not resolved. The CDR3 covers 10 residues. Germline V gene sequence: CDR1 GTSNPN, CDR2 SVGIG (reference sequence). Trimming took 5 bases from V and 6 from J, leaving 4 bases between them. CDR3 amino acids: CAWGAGELFF. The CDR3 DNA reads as TGTGCCTGGGGAGCCGGGGAGCTGTTTTTT. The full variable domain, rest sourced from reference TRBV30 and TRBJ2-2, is SQTIHQWPATLVQPVGSPLSLECTVEGTSNPNLYWYRQAAGRGLQLLFYSVGIGQISSEVPQNLSASRPQDRQFILSSKKLLLSDSGFYLCAWGAGELFFGEGSRLTVL.

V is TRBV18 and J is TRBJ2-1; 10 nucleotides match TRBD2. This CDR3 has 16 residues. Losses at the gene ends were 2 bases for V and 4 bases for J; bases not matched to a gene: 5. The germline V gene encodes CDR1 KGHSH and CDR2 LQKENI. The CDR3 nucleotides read TGTGCCAGCTCACCATCCCTAGCGGGAGATTACAATGAGCAGTTCTTC. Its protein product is CASSPSLAGDYNEQFF.

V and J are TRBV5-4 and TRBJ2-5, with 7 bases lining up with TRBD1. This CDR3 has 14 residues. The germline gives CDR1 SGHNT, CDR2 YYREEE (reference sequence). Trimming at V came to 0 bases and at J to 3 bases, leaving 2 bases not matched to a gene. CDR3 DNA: TGTGCCAGCAGCTTGGTAGGGACAGAAGAGACCCAGTACTTC. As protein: CASSLVGTEETQYF.

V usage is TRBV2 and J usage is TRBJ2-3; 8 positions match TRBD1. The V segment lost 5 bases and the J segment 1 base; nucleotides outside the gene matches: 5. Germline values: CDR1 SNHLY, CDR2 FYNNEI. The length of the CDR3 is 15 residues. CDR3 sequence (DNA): TGTGCCAGCAGTCCCGGGACAGGAGGCACAGATACGCAGTATTTT. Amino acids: CASSPGTGGTDTQYF.

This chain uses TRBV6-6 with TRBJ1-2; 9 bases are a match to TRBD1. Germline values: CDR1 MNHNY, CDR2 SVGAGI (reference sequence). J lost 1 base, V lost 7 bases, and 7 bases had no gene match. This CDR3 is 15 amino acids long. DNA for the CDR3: TGTGCCAGCAAACCCGGGACAGGGCTTAACTATGGCTACACCTTC. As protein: CASKPGTGLNYGYTF.

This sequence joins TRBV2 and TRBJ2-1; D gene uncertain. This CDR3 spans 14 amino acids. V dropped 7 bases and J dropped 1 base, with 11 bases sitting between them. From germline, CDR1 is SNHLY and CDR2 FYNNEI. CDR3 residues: CASIGGISYNEQFF. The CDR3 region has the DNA TGTGCCAGCATCGGCGGAATTTCCTACAATGAGCAGTTCTTC.

The CDR3 DNA sequence: TGCGCCAGCAGCCAAGTGTTCAGCGGAGCTTACAATGAGCAGTTCTTC. Residues: CASSQVFSGAYNEQFF. This sequence joins TRBV4-1 and TRBJ2-1; TRBD2 is a possible D gene (5 bases). V shed 1 base and J shed 4 bases, with 14 bases lying between them. Germline CDR1 reads MGHRA; CDR2 reads YSYEKL. The CDR3 is 16 amino acids.

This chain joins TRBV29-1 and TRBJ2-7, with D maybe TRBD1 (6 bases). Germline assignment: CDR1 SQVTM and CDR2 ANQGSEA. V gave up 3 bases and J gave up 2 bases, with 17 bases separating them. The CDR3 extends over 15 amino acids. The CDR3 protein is CSVEGVQGYPYEQYF. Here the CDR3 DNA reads TGCAGCGTTGAGGGTGTGCAGGGGTACCCCTACGAGCAGTACTTC.

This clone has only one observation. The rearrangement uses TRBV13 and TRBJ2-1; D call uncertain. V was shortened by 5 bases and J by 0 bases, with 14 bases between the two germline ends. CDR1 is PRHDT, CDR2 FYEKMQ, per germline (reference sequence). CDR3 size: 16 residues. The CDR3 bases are TGTGCCAGCAGCCCCGCCAGGATCAGCTCCTACAATGAGCAGTTCTTC. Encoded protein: CASSPARISSYNEQFF.

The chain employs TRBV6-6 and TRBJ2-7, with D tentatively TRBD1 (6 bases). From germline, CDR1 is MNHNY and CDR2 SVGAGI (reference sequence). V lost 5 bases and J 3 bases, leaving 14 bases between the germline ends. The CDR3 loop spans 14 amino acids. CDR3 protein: CASSTRGQNYEQYF. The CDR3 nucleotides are TGTGCCAGCAGTACCCGAGGACAGAACTACGAGCAGTACTTC.

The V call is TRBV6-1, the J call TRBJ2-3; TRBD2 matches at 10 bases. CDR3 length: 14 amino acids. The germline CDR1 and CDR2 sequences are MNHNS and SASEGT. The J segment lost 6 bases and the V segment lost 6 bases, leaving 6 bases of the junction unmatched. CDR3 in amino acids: CASRVTSGTDTQYF. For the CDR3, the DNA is TGTGCCAGCAGAGTTACTAGCGGGACGGATACGCAGTATTTT.

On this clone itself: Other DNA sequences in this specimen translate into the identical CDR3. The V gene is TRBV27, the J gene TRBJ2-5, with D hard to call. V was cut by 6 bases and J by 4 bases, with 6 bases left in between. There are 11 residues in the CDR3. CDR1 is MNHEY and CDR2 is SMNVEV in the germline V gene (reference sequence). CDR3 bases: TGTGCCAGCAGCTTAGGAGAGACCCAGTACTTC. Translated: CASSLGETQYF.

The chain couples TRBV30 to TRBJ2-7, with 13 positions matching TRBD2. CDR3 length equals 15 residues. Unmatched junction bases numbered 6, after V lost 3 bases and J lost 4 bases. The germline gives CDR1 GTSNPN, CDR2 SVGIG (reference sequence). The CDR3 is CAWRTRTSGSYEQYF. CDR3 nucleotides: TGTGCCTGGAGGACTCGGACTAGCGGGAGTTACGAGCAGTACTTC.

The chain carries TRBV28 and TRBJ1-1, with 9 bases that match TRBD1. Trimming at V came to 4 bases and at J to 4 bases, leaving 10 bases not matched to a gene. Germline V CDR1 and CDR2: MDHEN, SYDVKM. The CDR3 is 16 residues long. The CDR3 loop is CASSSPRTGVGTEAFF. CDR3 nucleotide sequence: TGTGCCAGCAGTTCCCCACGGACAGGGGTTGGCACTGAAGCTTTCTTT.

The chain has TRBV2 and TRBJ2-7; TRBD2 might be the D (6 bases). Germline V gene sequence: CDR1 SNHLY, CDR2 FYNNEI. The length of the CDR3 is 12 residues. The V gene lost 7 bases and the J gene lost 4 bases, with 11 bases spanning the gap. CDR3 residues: CASNPGVYEQYF. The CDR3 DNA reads TGTGCCAGCAACCCGGGGGTTTACGAGCAGTACTTC.

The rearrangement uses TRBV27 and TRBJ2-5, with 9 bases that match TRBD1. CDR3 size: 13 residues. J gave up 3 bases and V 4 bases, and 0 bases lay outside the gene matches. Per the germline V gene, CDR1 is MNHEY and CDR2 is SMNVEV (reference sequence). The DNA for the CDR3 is TGTGCCAGCAGTTGGGACAGGGAAGAGACCCAGTACTTC. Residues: CASSWDREETQYF.

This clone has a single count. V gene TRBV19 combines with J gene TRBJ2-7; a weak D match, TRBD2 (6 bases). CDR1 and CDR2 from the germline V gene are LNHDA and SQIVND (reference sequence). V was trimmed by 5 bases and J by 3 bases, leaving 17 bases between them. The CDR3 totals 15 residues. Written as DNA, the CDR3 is TGTGCCAGTAGTTCCTCGCGGGACCTCTACTACGAGCAGTACTTC. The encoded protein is CASSSSRDLYYEQYF. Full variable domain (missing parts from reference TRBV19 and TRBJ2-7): DGGITQSPKYLFRKEGQNVTLSCEQNLNHDAMYWYRQDPGQGLRLIYYSQIVNDFQKGDIAEGYSVSREKKESFPLTVTSAQKNPTAFYLCASSSSRDLYYEQYFGPGTRLTVT.

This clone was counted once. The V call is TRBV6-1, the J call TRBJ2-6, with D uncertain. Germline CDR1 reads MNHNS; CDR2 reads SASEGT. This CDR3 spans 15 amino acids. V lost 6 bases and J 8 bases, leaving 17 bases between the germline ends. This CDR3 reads CASSLPGPLTNVLTF. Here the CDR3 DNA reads TGTGCCAGCAGCCTCCCGGGTCCTCTGACCAACGTCCTGACTTTC.

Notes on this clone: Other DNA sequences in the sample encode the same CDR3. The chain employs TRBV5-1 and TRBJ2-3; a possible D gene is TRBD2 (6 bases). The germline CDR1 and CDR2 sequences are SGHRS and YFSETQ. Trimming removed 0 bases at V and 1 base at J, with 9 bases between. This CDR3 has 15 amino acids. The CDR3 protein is CASSLGTGGTDTQYF. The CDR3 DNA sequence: TGCGCCAGCAGCTTGGGTACGGGGGGCACAGATACGCAGTATTTT.

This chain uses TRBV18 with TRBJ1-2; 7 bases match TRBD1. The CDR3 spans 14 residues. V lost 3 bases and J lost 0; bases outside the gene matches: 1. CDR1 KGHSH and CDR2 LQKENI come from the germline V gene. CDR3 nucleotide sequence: TGTGCCAGCTCACCGGGACAGACTAACTATGGCTACACCTTC. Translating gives CASSPGQTNYGYTF.